The 5 T cell receptor beta chains in this list originate from one sample, sequenced in a study of CD8 T cells in Susac syndrome. Reverse transcription used roughly 0.45 to 1 ug RNA and random hexamers. In TCRdb, the immunoSEQ multiplex PCR reads were re-called with MiXCR into one record per CDR3 protein. This sample has a few hundred thousand distinct CDR3 sequences; over 85% occur once, and the top ten carry 0.06% to 0.08%. Material for sequencing was CD4+ T cells from PBMCs. These receptor sequences come from a human donor with multiple sclerosis.

The chain has TRBV2 and TRBJ2-7; the match to TRBD1 covers 9 bases. The trim removed 5 bases at V and 6 bases at J, leaving 2 bases unmatched. Germline V CDR1 and CDR2: SNHLY, FYNNEI. The CDR3 is 12 residues long. The CDR3 spells CASSIQGAEQYF. Here the CDR3 DNA reads TGTGCCAGCAGTATACAGGGGGCCGAGCAGTACTTC.

This chain connects TRBV6-5 to TRBJ1-2, with unresolved D. This CDR3 region has 12 residues. The germline V and J ends were trimmed by 6 bases and 8 bases, with 13 bases remaining between them. Germline-derived CDR1 and CDR2 are MNHEY and SVGAGI. The CDR3 protein is CASRAVGGGYTF. For the CDR3, the DNA is TGTGCCAGCAGAGCCGTAGGAGGGGGCTACACCTTC.

V is TRBV5-1 and J is TRBJ2-7; D uncertain. The CDR3 has 14 residues. Germline lookup yields CDR1 SGHRS and CDR2 YFSETQ. Trimming shortened V by 5 bases and J by 7 bases, and 19 bases separated the two germline ends. This CDR3 reads CASSSGQASVEQYF. In DNA, the CDR3 is TGCGCCAGCAGTTCAGGCCAGGCCTCAGTGGAGCAGTACTTC.

The V and J genes are TRBV5-4 and TRBJ1-2, with D tentatively TRBD1 (5 bases). The CDR3 sequence is 15 residues long. Germline values: CDR1 SGHNT, CDR2 YYREEE (reference sequence). With 0 bases removed from V and 3 bases from J, the gap between germline ends came to 12 bases. CDR3 DNA sequence: TGTGCCAGCAGCTTGGCGGGGCCTCGTGACTATGGCTACACCTTC. This sequence encodes CASSLAGPRDYGYTF.

This chain joins TRBV5-1 and TRBJ2-2, with D possibly being TRBD1 (6 bases). Germline V gene data show CDR1 as SGHRS and CDR2 as YFSETQ. Trimming removed 0 bases at V and 0 bases at J, with 9 bases between. The CDR3 consists of 16 residues. This CDR3 is CASSLAGTSNTGELFF. DNA of the CDR3: TGCGCCAGCAGCTTGGCCGGGACATCGAACACCGGGGAGCTGTTTTTT.